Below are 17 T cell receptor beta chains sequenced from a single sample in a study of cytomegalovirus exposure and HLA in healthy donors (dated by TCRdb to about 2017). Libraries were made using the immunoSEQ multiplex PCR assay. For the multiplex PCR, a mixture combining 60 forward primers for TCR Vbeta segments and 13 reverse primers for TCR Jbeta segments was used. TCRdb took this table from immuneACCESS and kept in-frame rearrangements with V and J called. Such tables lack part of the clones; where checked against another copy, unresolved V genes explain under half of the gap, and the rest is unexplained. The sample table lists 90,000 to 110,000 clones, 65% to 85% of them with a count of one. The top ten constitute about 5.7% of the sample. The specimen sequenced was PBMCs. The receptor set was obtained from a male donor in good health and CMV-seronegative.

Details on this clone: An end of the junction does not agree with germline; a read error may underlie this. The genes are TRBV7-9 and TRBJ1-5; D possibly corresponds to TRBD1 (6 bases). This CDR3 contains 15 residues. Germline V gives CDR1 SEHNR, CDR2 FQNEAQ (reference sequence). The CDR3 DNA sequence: TGTTCCAGCAGCTGGGGTCAGGGGATGAATCAGCCCCAGCATTTT. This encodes CSSSWGQGMNQPQHF.

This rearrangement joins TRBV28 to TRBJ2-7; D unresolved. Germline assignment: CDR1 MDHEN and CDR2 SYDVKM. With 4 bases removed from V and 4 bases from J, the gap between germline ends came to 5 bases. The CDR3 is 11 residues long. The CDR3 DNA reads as TGTGCCAGCAGTTCTAGATACGAGCAGTACTTC. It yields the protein CASSSRYEQYF.

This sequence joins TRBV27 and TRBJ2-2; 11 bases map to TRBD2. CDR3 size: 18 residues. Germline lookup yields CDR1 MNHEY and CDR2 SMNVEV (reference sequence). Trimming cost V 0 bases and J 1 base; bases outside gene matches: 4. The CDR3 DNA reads TGTGCCAGCAGTTTATCGTCTCTAGCGGGAGGGAACACCGGGGAGCTGTTTTTT. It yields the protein CASSLSSLAGGNTGELFF.

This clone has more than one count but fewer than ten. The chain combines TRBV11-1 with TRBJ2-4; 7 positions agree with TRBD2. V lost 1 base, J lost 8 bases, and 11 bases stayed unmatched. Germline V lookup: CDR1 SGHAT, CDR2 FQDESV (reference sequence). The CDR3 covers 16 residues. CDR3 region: CASSLGLKTAGDIQYF. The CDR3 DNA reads TGTGCCAGCAGCTTAGGGCTTAAAACGGCGGGGGACATTCAGTACTTC.

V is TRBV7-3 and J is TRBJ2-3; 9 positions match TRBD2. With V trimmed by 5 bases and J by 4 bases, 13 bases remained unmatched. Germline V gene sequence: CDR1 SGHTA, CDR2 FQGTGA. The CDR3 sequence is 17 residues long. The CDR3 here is CASSPRPGLAHPDTQYF. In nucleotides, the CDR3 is TGTGCCAGCAGCCCTCGACCGGGACTAGCACACCCAGATACGCAGTATTTT.

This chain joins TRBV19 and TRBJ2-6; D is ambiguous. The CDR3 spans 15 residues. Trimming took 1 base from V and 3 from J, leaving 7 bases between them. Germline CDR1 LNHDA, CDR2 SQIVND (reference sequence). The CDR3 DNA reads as TGTGCCAGTAGTATAGTTCCCAATGGGGCCAACGTCCTGACTTTC. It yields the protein CASSIVPNGANVLTF.

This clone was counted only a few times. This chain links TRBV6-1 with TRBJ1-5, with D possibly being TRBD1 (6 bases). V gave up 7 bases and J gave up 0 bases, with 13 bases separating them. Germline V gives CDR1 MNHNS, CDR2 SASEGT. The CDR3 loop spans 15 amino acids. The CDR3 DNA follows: TGTGCCAGCATCTCGGGACACGATAGCAATCAGCCCCAGCATTTT. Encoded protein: CASISGHDSNQPQHF.

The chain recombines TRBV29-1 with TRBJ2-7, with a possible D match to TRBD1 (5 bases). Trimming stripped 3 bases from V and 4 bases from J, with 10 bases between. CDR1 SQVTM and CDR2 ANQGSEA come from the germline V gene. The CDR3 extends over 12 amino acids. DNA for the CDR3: TGCAGCGTTGAGACAGCCGAGTACGAGCAGTACTTC. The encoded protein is CSVETAEYEQYF.

CDR3 bases: TGTGCCAGCAGCTTGAGGCTAGCGGGGACCGGGGAGCTGTTTTTT. Amino acids: CASSLRLAGTGELFF. The V gene is TRBV5-6, the J gene TRBJ2-2, with TRBD2 identical over 9 bases. Unmatched junction bases numbered 3, after V lost 1 base and J lost 5 bases. The CDR3 sequence is 15 residues long. Germline CDR1 and CDR2: SGHDT and YYEEEE.

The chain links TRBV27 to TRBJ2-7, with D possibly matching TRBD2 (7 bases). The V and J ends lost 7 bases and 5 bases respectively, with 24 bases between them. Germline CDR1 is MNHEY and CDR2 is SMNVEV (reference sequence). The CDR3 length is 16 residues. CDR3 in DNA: TGTGCCAGCATACAACTAGGGGGGGGGCGAGCCCACGAGCAGTACTTC. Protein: CASIQLGGGRAHEQYF.

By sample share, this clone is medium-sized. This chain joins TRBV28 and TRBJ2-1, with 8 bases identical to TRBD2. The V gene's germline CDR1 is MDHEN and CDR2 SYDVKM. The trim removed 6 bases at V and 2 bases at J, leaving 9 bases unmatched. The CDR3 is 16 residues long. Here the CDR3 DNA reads TGTGCCAGCAGACAAAGTACGGGACTAGCCTACAATGAGCAGTTCTTC. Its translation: CASRQSTGLAYNEQFF.

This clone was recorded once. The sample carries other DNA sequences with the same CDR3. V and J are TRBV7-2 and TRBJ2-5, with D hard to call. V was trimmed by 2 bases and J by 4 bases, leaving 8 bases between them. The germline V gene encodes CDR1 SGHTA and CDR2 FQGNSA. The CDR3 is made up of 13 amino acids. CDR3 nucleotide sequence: TGTGCCAGCAGCTTATCCCTAGGAGAGACCCAGTACTTC. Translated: CASSLSLGETQYF.

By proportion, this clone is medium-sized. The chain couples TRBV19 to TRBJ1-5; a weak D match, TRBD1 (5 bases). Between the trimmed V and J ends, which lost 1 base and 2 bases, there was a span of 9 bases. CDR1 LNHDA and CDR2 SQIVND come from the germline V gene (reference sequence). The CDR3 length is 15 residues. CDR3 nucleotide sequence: TGTGCCAGTAGTATAGCCCAACAGGGCAATCAGCCCCAGCATTTT. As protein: CASSIAQQGNQPQHF.

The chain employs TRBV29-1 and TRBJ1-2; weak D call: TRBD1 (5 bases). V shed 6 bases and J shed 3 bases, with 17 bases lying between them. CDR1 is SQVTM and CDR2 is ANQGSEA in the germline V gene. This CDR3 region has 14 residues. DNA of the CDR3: TGCAGCGTCTCAGACCCCCAGGGTGACTATGGCTACACCTTC. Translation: CSVSDPQGDYGYTF.

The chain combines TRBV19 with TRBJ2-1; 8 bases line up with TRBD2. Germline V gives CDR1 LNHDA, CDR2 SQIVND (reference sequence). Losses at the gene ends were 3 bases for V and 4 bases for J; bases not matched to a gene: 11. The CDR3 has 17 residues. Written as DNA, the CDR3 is TGTGCCAGTAGTATTTGGGAAGCGGGGGAACATTACAATGAGCAGTTCTTC. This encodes CASSIWEAGEHYNEQFF.

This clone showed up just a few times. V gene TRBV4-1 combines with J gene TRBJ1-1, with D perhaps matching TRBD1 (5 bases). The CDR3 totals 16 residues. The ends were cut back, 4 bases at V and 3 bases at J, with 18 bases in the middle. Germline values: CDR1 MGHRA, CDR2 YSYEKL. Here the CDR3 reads CASSPPSGGRYTEAFF. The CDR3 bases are TGCGCCAGCAGCCCCCCATCCGGGGGTAGGTACACTGAAGCTTTCTTT.

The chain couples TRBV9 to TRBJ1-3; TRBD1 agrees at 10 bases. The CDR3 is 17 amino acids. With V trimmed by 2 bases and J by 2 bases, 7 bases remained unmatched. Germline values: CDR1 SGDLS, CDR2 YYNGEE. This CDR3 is CASSVSPGQGAGNTIYF. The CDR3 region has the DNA TGTGCCAGCAGCGTTAGCCCCGGACAGGGGGCTGGAAACACCATATATTTT.